Listed below are T cell receptor beta chains from one sample, sequenced in a study of blood T cell repertoires in COVID-19. The data were produced by immunoSEQ multiplex PCR, yet TCRdb's version contains in-frame clones alone and is incomplete. The data contain about 300,000 clones, roughly 90% of them singletons. The sample taken for sequencing was peripheral blood. These receptors all stem from a man aged 18 to 29 who had recovered from COVID-19. The CDR3 runs from the conserved cysteine through the conserved F or W. D genes are given only for firm matches. Rows may omit the clone size; those that give it use once, few, many or a size class.

v_call	j_call	d_call	clone_size	cdr3_nt	cdr3_aa
TRBV18	TRBJ2-6	TRBD2	.	TGTGCCAGCTCACCCCCTGCGGGAGCCCCGGGAGGGGCCAACGTCCTGACTTTC	CASSPPAGAPGGANVLTF
TRBV4-3	TRBJ1-2	.	.	TGCGCCAGCAGCCAAGATCGGGGAGGGAACTATGGCTACACCTTC	CASSQDRGGNYGYTF
TRBV6-4	TRBJ1-6	.	.	TGTGCCAGCAGTCCCGGGGTGGTGAATTCACCCCTCCACTTT	CASSPGVVNSPLHF
TRBV5-4	TRBJ1-1	TRBD1	.	TGTGCCAGCAGCGATGGACAGGATGCCGGAGCTTTCTTT	CASSDGQDAGAFF
TRBV9	TRBJ1-2	.	once	TGTGCCAGCAGCCCCCACGGGAACTATGGCTACACCTTC	CASSPHGNYGYTF
TRBV5-1	TRBJ1-1	TRBD1	.	TGCGCCAGCCAACACGGATCCCAGGGGGACACTGAAGCTTTCTTT	CASQHGSQGDTEAFF
TRBV6-4	TRBJ2-2	.	few	TGTGCCAGCAGTGAGGGGGCAGGGGATAACACCGGGGAGCTGTTTTTT	CASSEGAGDNTGELFF
TRBV5-1	TRBJ1-4	TRBD1	.	TGCGCCAGCAGCCCCCCAGGGGGGCTAAATGAAAAACTGTTTTTT	CASSPPGGLNEKLFF
TRBV6-5	TRBJ1-2	.	.	TGTGCCAGCACCGGAGTCCGATGGAAGGACTATGGCTACACCTTC	CASTGVRWKDYGYTF
TRBV3-1/TRBV3-2	TRBJ2-7	TRBD2	.	TGTGCCAGCAGCCAGCCGGGACTATACGAGCAGTACTTC	CASSQPGLYEQYF
TRBV6-5	TRBJ1-3	.	once	TGTGCCAGTAAATCTGGGAGCCTTGGAAACACCATATATTTT	CASKSGSLGNTIYF
TRBV7-9	TRBJ1-1	.	.	TGTGCCAGCAGCCCGTCGTACACTACGAACACTGAAGCTTTCTTT	CASSPSYTTNTEAFF
TRBV11-2	TRBJ2-1	.	.	TGTGCCAGCAGCTCCGGGGGCTACAATGAGCAGTTCTTC	CASSSGGYNEQFF
TRBV6-5	TRBJ2-4	TRBD1	.	TGTGCCAGCAGTCCCAGGGGGAGAGCCAAAAACATTCAGTACTTC	CASSPRGRAKNIQYF
TRBV2	TRBJ2-3	.	.	TGTGCCAGTCCTGAGGGGGAGGGTACCCCAGATACGCAGTATTTT	CASPEGEGTPDTQYF
TRBV18	TRBJ1-1	TRBD1	.	TGTGCCAGCTCACTAACAGGGGATTCGCTTGAAGCTTTCTTT	CASSLTGDSLEAFF
TRBV5-8	TRBJ1-5	.	.	TGTGCCAGCCTATTGCCAGGTACCGGGGGGCAGCCCCAGCATTTT	CASLLPGTGGQPQHF
TRBV28	TRBJ1-1	TRBD1	.	TGTGCCGGTACCTCGGGACAGAGAAACACTGAAGCTTTCTTT	CAGTSGQRNTEAFF
TRBV2	TRBJ1-1	.	.	TGTGCCAGCAGTGCGGGAAAAAACACTGAAGCTTTCTTT	CASSAGKNTEAFF
TRBV11-2	TRBJ1-1	.	.	TGTGCCAGCACCCAGGGGTCCGGGAACACTGAAGCTTTCTTT	CASTQGSGNTEAFF
TRBV6-5	TRBJ1-1	.	.	TGTGCCAGCAGCTATAACCACAGGGAGACTGAAGCTTTCTTT	CASSYNHRETEAFF
TRBV5-1	TRBJ2-5	.	once	TGCGCCAGCAGCTTGATACTAGGAGAGACCCAGTACTTC	CASSLILGETQYF
TRBV3-1/TRBV3-2	TRBJ2-1	.	.	TGTGCCAGCAGTCCGAATGCGGTCTCGAATGAGCAGTTCTTC	CASSPNAVSNEQFF
TRBV9	TRBJ1-2	.	.	TGTGCCAGCAGCGTAGGTGAGGTCCCCAACTATGGCTACACCTTC	CASSVGEVPNYGYTF
TRBV9	TRBJ2-7	TRBD1	.	TGTGCCAGCAGCGCACAGGGGGACTACGAGCAGTACTTC	CASSAQGDYEQYF
TRBV12-3/TRBV12-4	TRBJ1-1	.	.	TGTGCCAGCAGTTTAGCGGGGGCCGATGAAGCTTTCTTT	CASSLAGADEAFF
TRBV6-6	TRBJ2-7	TRBD1	once	TGTGCCAGCAAGGACAGGGCCGTCTACGAGCAGTACTTC	CASKDRAVYEQYF
TRBV7-9	TRBJ2-2	.	.	TGTGCCAGCAGCCAACCCACGACAGCGAACACCGGGGAGCTGTTTTTT	CASSQPTTANTGELFF
TRBV6-5	TRBJ2-1	.	.	TGTGCCAGCAGCAGAGGACAGACTGCCTACAATGAGCAGTTCTTC	CASSRGQTAYNEQFF
TRBV19	TRBJ2-4	.	.	TGTGCCAGTAGTATCCCGGGAATCTTGGGTGCCAAAAACATTCAGTACTTC	CASSIPGILGAKNIQYF
TRBV6-6	TRBJ2-7	TRBD1	once	TGTGCCAGCAGTAAAGGACAGGGTCTTTCCTCCTACGAGCAGTACTTC	CASSKGQGLSSYEQYF
TRBV4-2	TRBJ2-7	.	.	TGTGCCAGCAGCCAAGGTACGGGACTTACCTACGAGCAGTACTTC	CASSQGTGLTYEQYF
TRBV7-2	TRBJ1-1	.	.	TGTGCCAGCAGCTCGAGGGGGGGTGCTCTTGGGGCTTTCTTT	CASSSRGGALGAFF
TRBV29-1	TRBJ2-1	TRBD2	.	TGCAGCGGATGGCCTAGCGGGAAGAATGAGCAGTTCTTC	CSGWPSGKNEQFF
TRBV5-6	TRBJ2-3	.	.	TGTGCCAGCAGCGGAGTAGCGGAAAGCACAGATACGCAGTATTTT	CASSGVAESTDTQYF
TRBV20-1	TRBJ2-1	.	once	TGCAGTGCTAGAGATCAATATGAGCAGTTCTTC	CSARDQYEQFF
TRBV6-5	TRBJ1-3	.	.	TGTGCCAGCAGTACAGTCTCTGGAAACACCATATATTTT	CASSTVSGNTIYF
TRBV25-1	TRBJ1-2	TRBD1	.	TGTGCCAGCAGCACCGGGACAGGTTACGGCTACACCTTC	CASSTGTGYGYTF
TRBV7-2	TRBJ1-5	TRBD1	.	TGTGCCAGCAGCTTAGTATCCCCGACAGGGGGCTGGCAGCCCCAGCATTTT	CASSLVSPTGGWQPQHF
TRBV11-2	TRBJ2-3	.	once	TGTGCCAGCAGCTTAAACGGTTTTAGCACAGATACGCAGTATTTT	CASSLNGFSTDTQYF
TRBV4-1	TRBJ1-1	.	few	TGCGCCAGCAGCCAAGATCCACTAAACACTGAAGCTTTCTTT	CASSQDPLNTEAFF
TRBV15	TRBJ2-7	TRBD1	.	TGTGCCACCAGCAGAGATTTCGGCAGGGGGACCGCATTCTCCTACGAGCAGTACTTC	CATSRDFGRGTAFSYEQYF
TRBV6-6	TRBJ2-3	TRBD1	.	TGTGCCAGCCACAGACAGGGAACAGATACGCAGTATTTT	CASHRQGTDTQYF
TRBV5-1	TRBJ2-5	TRBD2	.	TGCGCCAGCAGCTTGGGCAGCGGGGTAAAGGAGACCCAGTACTTC	CASSLGSGVKETQYF
TRBV18	TRBJ2-2	.	.	TGTGCCAGCTCACCGATTGCCGGGAGCGACACCGGGGAGCTGTTTTTT	CASSPIAGSDTGELFF
TRBV7-3	TRBJ2-1	.	.	TGTGCCAGCAGCTCCTCACAGGGTGAGCAGTTCTTC	CASSSSQGEQFF
TRBV7-9	TRBJ2-1	.	.	TGTGCCAGCAGCTTAGAGAGGGTCTCCTACAATGAGCAGTTCTTC	CASSLERVSYNEQFF
TRBV7-9	TRBJ1-1	.	.	TGTGCCAGCAGGGCGTCGGGTCTTTGGGGGGAGACTGAAGCTTTCTTT	CASRASGLWGETEAFF
TRBV2	TRBJ2-3	.	.	TGTGCCAGCAGCCGGATACTAGCAGATAGCACAGATACGCAGTATTTT	CASSRILADSTDTQYF
TRBV7-3	TRBJ2-3	.	once	TGTGCCAGCGCTGAGGGTAGTTTCACAGATACGCAGTATTTT	CASAEGSFTDTQYF
TRBV6-2/TRBV6-3	TRBJ1-1	TRBD1	.	TGTGCCAGCAGTTCGCAGGGGGCGGATGGTACTGAAGCTTTCTTT	CASSSQGADGTEAFF
TRBV7-3	TRBJ2-1	TRBD1	.	TGTGCCAGCAGCTTAGGACAGGGAAACAATGAGCAGTTCTTC	CASSLGQGNNEQFF
TRBV6-2/TRBV6-3	TRBJ1-2	.	.	TGTGCCAGCAGTTACTCGGGAGCTGTCTATGGCTACACCTTC	CASSYSGAVYGYTF
TRBV6-5	TRBJ2-3	TRBD2	.	TGTGCCAGCAGTTATATAGCGGGAGTCACAGATACGCAGTATTTT	CASSYIAGVTDTQYF
TRBV12-3/TRBV12-4	TRBJ2-7	TRBD2	.	TGTGCCAGCAGTCTCTCCCCGGGGGGTGAGCAGTACTTC	CASSLSPGGEQYF